A selection of T cell receptor beta chains follows, all from one sample in a study of vaccination and CD4 T cells after COVID-19. A single record per CDR3 protein comes from TCRdb applying MiXCR to the PCR reads. Among approximately 23,000 distinct CDR3 sequences listed, around 49% were seen once. The material sequenced was CD4+ T cells from blood, taken before SARS-CoV-2 vaccination. The receptors stem from a human donor who had recovered from COVID-19. Each CDR3 is given with its conserved first and last residue.

cdr3_aa: CASSLRQGVGEQYF
v_call: TRBV5-8
j_call: TRBJ2-7

cdr3_aa: CASSVTSGSWETQYF
v_call: TRBV7-8
j_call: TRBJ2-5

cdr3_aa: CASSLVGLINEKLFF
v_call: TRBV7-9
j_call: TRBJ1-4

cdr3_aa: CASRDSYGYTF
v_call: TRBV27
j_call: TRBJ1-2

cdr3_aa: CSARAPFEQYF
v_call: TRBV20-1
j_call: TRBJ2-7

cdr3_aa: CSARLSGQETQYF
v_call: TRBV20-1
j_call: TRBJ2-5

cdr3_aa: CASSLSSQILNSPLHF
v_call: TRBV7-2
j_call: TRBJ1-6

cdr3_aa: CASSKVAGPLANYGYTF
v_call: TRBV21-1
j_call: TRBJ1-2

cdr3_aa: CSAIAGGPDTQYF
v_call: TRBV20-1
j_call: TRBJ2-3

cdr3_aa: CSARGSNRNTEAFF
v_call: TRBV20-1
j_call: TRBJ1-1

cdr3_aa: CASSLKAREGRDTQYF
v_call: TRBV7-6
j_call: TRBJ2-3

cdr3_aa: CSARPSEGTQYF
v_call: TRBV20-1
j_call: TRBJ2-3

cdr3_aa: CASSLSSGLYGYTF
v_call: TRBV28
j_call: TRBJ1-2

cdr3_aa: CSAVTSGISTDTQYF
v_call: TRBV20-1
j_call: TRBJ2-3

cdr3_aa: CASSPGTQRVGKGQFF
v_call: TRBV18
j_call: TRBJ2-1

cdr3_aa: CAISVPGQGAEQYF
v_call: TRBV10-3
j_call: TRBJ2-7

cdr3_aa: CASSRLTDTQYF
v_call: TRBV5-3
j_call: TRBJ2-3

cdr3_aa: CATQRGKRTDTQYF
v_call: TRBV6-2/TRBV6-3
j_call: TRBJ2-3

cdr3_aa: CASSRGARNTIYF
v_call: TRBV2
j_call: TRBJ1-3

cdr3_aa: CASTPFKTDTQYF
v_call: TRBV2
j_call: TRBJ2-3

cdr3_aa: CASSLTPGYNEQFF
v_call: TRBV7-3
j_call: TRBJ2-1

cdr3_aa: CSARDSATGGADGYTF
v_call: TRBV20-1
j_call: TRBJ1-2

cdr3_aa: CASSLQDGGTYEQYF
v_call: TRBV7-9
j_call: TRBJ2-7

cdr3_aa: CASSLTGYTGELFF
v_call: TRBV27
j_call: TRBJ2-2

cdr3_aa: CASRPPGQGTGELFF
v_call: TRBV6-1
j_call: TRBJ2-2

cdr3_aa: CATQGGPRSYEQYF
v_call: TRBV10-1
j_call: TRBJ2-7

cdr3_aa: CASSHNPTGTSEYEQYF
v_call: TRBV9
j_call: TRBJ2-7

cdr3_aa: CASSTDRNQPQHF
v_call: TRBV19
j_call: TRBJ1-5